The 21 T cell receptor beta chains reported below all come from one sample, sequenced in a study of control samples from healthy donors and cancer patients. Repertoires were generated with immunoSEQ multiplex PCR, while TCRdb's copy carries only in-frame clones and drops some. The data contain around 170,000 clones, almost 90% of them singletons. Sequencing was carried out using blood. The receptors were sampled from a woman younger than 45 in good health.

The chain recombines TRBV6-2 or TRBV6-3 with TRBJ1-2; 9 positions match TRBD1. The CDR3 length is 15 residues. The V segment lost 4 bases and the J segment 8 bases; nucleotides outside the gene matches: 11. Germline CDR1 reads MNHEY; CDR2 reads SVGEGT. The CDR3 here is CASSSNDRGRDGYTF. CDR3 coding DNA: TGTGCCAGCAGTTCTAATGACAGGGGGAGAGACGGCTACACCTTC.

The CDR3 nucleotides are TGTGCCAGAGAGACCAGGGCTGGGGCCAACGTCCTGACTTTC. Protein: CARETRAGANVLTF. This chain connects TRBV2 to TRBJ2-6; tentatively, D is TRBD1 (5 bases). This CDR3 contains 14 residues. Trimming removed 9 bases from V and 2 bases from J, with 11 bases in between. Per the germline V gene, CDR1 is SNHLY and CDR2 is FYNNEI. The full variable domain, with the rest looked up from reference TRBV2 and TRBJ2-6, is EPEVTQTPSHQVTQMGQEVILRCVPISNHLYFYWYRQILGQKVEFLVSFYNNEISEKSEIFDDQFSVERPDGSNFTLKIRSTKLEDSAMYFCARETRAGANVLTFGAGSRLTVL.

The gene calls are TRBV28 and TRBJ2-7; 8 bases agree with TRBD1. The CDR3 has 14 amino acids. Germline V lookup: CDR1 MDHEN, CDR2 SYDVKM. The V gene end was trimmed by 6 bases and the J gene end by 4 bases; junction bases not matched to a gene: 8. Written as DNA, the CDR3 is TGTGCCAGCAGGCCCGGGGACAGGTTGTACGAGCAGTACTTC. Its protein is CASRPGDRLYEQYF.

J is TRBJ1-2 and V is TRBV24-1; TRBD1 aligns across 7 bases. Per the germline V gene, CDR1 is KGHDR and CDR2 is SFDVKD. CDR3 length equals 16 residues. Losses at the gene ends were 4 bases for V and 4 bases for J; bases not matched to a gene: 11. For the CDR3, the DNA is TGTGCCACCAGTGACCCATATGGGACAGCTTCCTATGGCTACACCTTC. The encoded protein is CATSDPYGTASYGYTF.

This clone was counted only a few times. The chain recombines TRBV2 with TRBJ2-5; D might be TRBD1 (5 bases). The CDR3 length is 12 residues. The germline V and J ends were trimmed by 6 bases and 9 bases, with 14 bases remaining between them. CDR1 and CDR2 from the germline V gene are SNHLY and FYNNEI. The CDR3 protein is CASSVDSPAQYF. CDR3 DNA: TGTGCCAGCAGCGTCGACAGTCCGGCCCAGTACTTC. Full variable domain (remainder filled in from reference TRBV2 and TRBJ2-5): EPEVTQTPSHQVTQMGQEVILRCVPISNHLYFYWYRQILGQKVEFLVSFYNNEISEKSEIFDDQFSVERPDGSNFTLKIRSTKLEDSAMYFCASSVDSPAQYFGPGTRLLVL.

V and J are TRBV5-4 and TRBJ1-2; 7 bases are shared with TRBD1. Germline lookup yields CDR1 SGHNT and CDR2 YYREEE (reference sequence). The junction had 0 bases not matched to a gene; V was cut back by 0 bases and J by 4 bases. CDR3 length: 13 residues. The CDR3 coding sequence is TGTGCCAGCAGCTTGGACAGGGGCTATGGCTACACCTTC. Translating it yields CASSLDRGYGYTF.

The V and J genes are TRBV9 and TRBJ2-1; no clear D gene. CDR1 is SGDLS and CDR2 is YYNGEE in the germline V gene. The CDR3 consists of 12 residues. V dropped 3 bases and J dropped 6 bases, with 7 bases sitting between them. The chain's CDR3 is CASSDRSNEQFF. The CDR3 DNA reads as TGTGCCAGCAGCGACAGAAGCAATGAGCAGTTCTTC. The full variable domain, completed using reference TRBV9 and TRBJ2-1, is DSGVTQTPKHLITATGQRVTLRCSPRSGDLSVYWYQQSLDQGLQFLIQYYNGEERAKGNILERFSAQQFPDLHSELNLSSLELGDSALYFCASSDRSNEQFFGPGTRLTVL.

This sequence joins TRBV5-1 and TRBJ2-7; 9 positions agree with TRBD2. The junction had 21 bases not matched to a gene; V was cut back by 5 bases and J by 0 bases. The CDR3 runs 20 residues. Germline CDR1 is SGHRS and CDR2 is YFSETQ. The CDR3 region is CASRINPLTASSGISYEQYF. The CDR3 DNA sequence: TGCGCCAGCAGAATAAACCCTCTCACTGCCTCTAGCGGGATCTCCTACGAGCAGTACTTC. The full variable domain, rest sourced from reference TRBV5-1 and TRBJ2-7, is KAGVTQTPRYLIKTRGQQVTLSCSPISGHRSVSWYQQTPGQGLQFLFEYFSETQRNKGNFPGRFSGRQFSNSRSEMNVSTLELGDSALYLCASRINPLTASSGISYEQYFGPGTRLTVT.

This sequence joins TRBV6-5 and TRBJ2-4; D may be TRBD1 (6 bases). The CDR3 runs to 15 residues. Trimming shortened V by 5 bases and J by 5 bases, and 16 bases separated the two germline ends. Per the germline V gene, CDR1 is MNHEY and CDR2 is SVGAGI. For the CDR3, the DNA is TGTGCCAGCAGTCCCACAGGGATGAAGGAAAACATTCAGTACTTC. Translated: CASSPTGMKENIQYF.

The genes are TRBV30 and TRBJ2-5; no reliable D call. CDR3 length: 12 amino acids. The germline CDR1 and CDR2 sequences are GTSNPN and SVGIG (reference sequence). V lost 5 bases and J lost 1, with 8 bases in between. CDR3 nucleotides: TGTGCCTGGGCTAAGACCCAAGAGACCCAGTACTTC. Protein: CAWAKTQETQYF.

The chain links TRBV6-5 to TRBJ1-4, with D tentatively TRBD1 (5 bases). The CDR3 consists of 14 residues. CDR1 MNHEY and CDR2 SVGAGI come from the germline V gene. V lost 5 bases and J 6 bases, leaving 13 bases between the germline ends. Written as DNA, the CDR3 is TGTGCCAGCAGTAGGGGTTACGGGGATGAAAAACTGTTTTTT. Protein product: CASSRGYGDEKLFF.

This clone appeared a single time. CDR3 nucleotides: TGCAGCGTTACCGGACAGGGAATCCCCTACGAGCAGTACTTC. Translation gives CSVTGQGIPYEQYF. This chain uses TRBV29-1 with TRBJ2-7; 8 bases map to TRBD1. The length of the CDR3 is 14 residues. Germline V CDR1 and CDR2: SQVTM, ANQGSEA. V lost 5 bases and J lost 2; bases outside the gene matches: 8.

The V and J genes are TRBV6-1 and TRBJ1-2; TRBD1 might be the D (6 bases). V shed 2 bases and J shed 9 bases, with 19 bases lying between them. CDR1 is MNHNS and CDR2 is SASEGT in the germline V gene. The CDR3 consists of 15 residues. CDR3 DNA: TGTGCCAGCAGTGAATGGTCGGGACATCAGGGAAGCTACACCTTC. It translates to CASSEWSGHQGSYTF.

The chain uses TRBV7-9 and TRBJ2-5; 13 nucleotides line up with TRBD2. J gave up 5 bases and V 6 bases, and 6 bases lay outside the gene matches. The CDR3 spans 15 residues. Germline V lookup: CDR1 SEHNR, CDR2 FQNEAQ (reference sequence). CDR3 coding DNA: TGTGCCAGCAGTCGACTAGCGGGAGGCGGGGAGACCCAGTACTTC. Translating it yields CASSRLAGGGETQYF.

This clone was observed once. The J gene is TRBJ1-1, the V gene TRBV3-1 (or the pseudogene TRBV3-2); the match to TRBD1 covers 7 bases. The CDR3 covers 18 residues. The ends lost 1 base at V and 3 bases at J; junction bases unmatched: 14. CDR1 and CDR2 from the germline V gene are LGHDT and YNNKEL (reference sequence). The CDR3 region is CASSQGSEGAVDDTEAFF. The CDR3 nucleotides read TGTGCCAGCAGCCAAGGTTCCGAGGGGGCAGTCGACGACACTGAAGCTTTCTTT.

The chain carries TRBV11-2 and TRBJ1-6; 8 nucleotides line up with TRBD1. This CDR3 contains 18 residues. Germline V gene data show CDR1 as SGHAT and CDR2 as FQNNGV. The V gene end was trimmed by 4 bases and the J gene end by 7 bases; junction bases not matched to a gene: 15. In DNA form, the CDR3 reads TGTGCCAGCAGCTATGGACAGGGTACCTTTAATCGGAATTCACCCCTCCACTTT. It encodes CASSYGQGTFNRNSPLHF.

The rearrangement joins TRBV15 to TRBJ2-3; D remains ambiguous. Looked up from germline, CDR1 is LNHNV and CDR2 is YYDKDF (reference sequence). CDR3 size: 15 residues. Trimming removed 0 bases at V and 6 bases at J, with 13 bases between. Here the CDR3 DNA reads TGTGCCACCAGCAGAGATAGACCCGCCTTGGATACGCAGTATTTT. Protein: CATSRDRPALDTQYF.

The genes are TRBV4-1 and TRBJ2-1, with unresolved D. Between the trimmed V and J ends, which lost 1 base and 9 bases, there was a span of 4 bases. The germline V gene has CDR1 MGHRA and CDR2 YSYEKL. The CDR3 totals 11 residues. CDR3 coding DNA: TGCGCCAGCAGCCAAGGTGGTGAGCAGTTCTTC. It translates to CASSQGGEQFF.

The count of this clone is one. The gene calls are TRBV11-1 and TRBJ1-2, with a weak D call TRBD1 (5 bases). With 5 bases removed from V and 4 bases from J, the gap between germline ends came to 20 bases. Per germline, CDR1 SGHAT and CDR2 FQDESV (reference sequence). The CDR3 has 16 residues. The CDR3: CASSRDTGEFAYGYTF. The CDR3 bases are TGTGCCAGCAGCCGAGACACGGGGGAGTTTGCCTATGGCTACACCTTC.

For this clone: The junction does not match germline at one end; this may be a read error. This chain connects TRBV7-7 to TRBJ2-2; D possibly uses TRBD1 or TRBD2 (5 bases each). The germline CDR1 and CDR2 sequences are SSHAT and FNYEAQ (reference sequence). The CDR3 is 14 residues long. DNA of the CDR3: TGTGCTAGCAGCCGGGACCCGAACACCGGGGAGCTGTTTTTT. Translated: CASSRDPNTGELFF. Drawing the rest from reference TRBV7-7 and TRBJ2-2, the complete variable domain is GAGVSQSPRYKVTKRGQDVTLRCDPISSHATLYWYQQALGQGPEFLTYFNYEAQPDKSGLPSDRFSAERPEGSISTLTIQRTEQRDSAMYRCASSRDPNTGELFFGEGSRLTVL.

The chain has TRBV11-2 and TRBJ2-5; the D call may be TRBD1 or TRBD2 (5 bases each). V was shortened by 1 base and J by 4 bases, with 22 bases between the two germline ends. Germline assignment: CDR1 SGHAT and CDR2 FQNNGV. The CDR3 has 18 amino acids. The DNA for the CDR3 is TGTGCCAGCAGCTTAGCCCCCCCGACTTCAGGGAGCTCAGAGACCCAGTACTTC. This codes for CASSLAPPTSGSSETQYF.